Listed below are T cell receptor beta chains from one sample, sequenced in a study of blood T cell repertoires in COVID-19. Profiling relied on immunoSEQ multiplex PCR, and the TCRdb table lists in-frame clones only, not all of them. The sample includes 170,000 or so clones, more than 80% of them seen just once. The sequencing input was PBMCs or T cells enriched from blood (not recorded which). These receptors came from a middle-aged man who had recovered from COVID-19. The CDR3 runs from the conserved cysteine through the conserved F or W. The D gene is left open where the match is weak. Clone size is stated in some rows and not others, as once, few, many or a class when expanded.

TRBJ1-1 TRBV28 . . TGTGCCAGCAAGAATAGGGGGGGCACTGAAGCTTTCTTT CASKNRGGTEAFF
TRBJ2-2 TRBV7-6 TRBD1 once TGTGCCAGCAGCCCGTACAGGGGCACCGGGGAGCTGTTTTTT CASSPYRGTGELFF
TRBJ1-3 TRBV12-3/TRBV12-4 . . TGTGCCAGCAGACAGGGAGAGCCCATATATTTT CASRQGEPIYF
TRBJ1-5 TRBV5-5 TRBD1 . TGTGCCAGCAGCTTCCGGGACAGATATCAGCCCCAGCATTTT CASSFRDRYQPQHF
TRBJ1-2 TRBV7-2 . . TGTGCCAGCAACCCCTCCCCGACAGTTCCTGGCTACACCTTC CASNPSPTVPGYTF
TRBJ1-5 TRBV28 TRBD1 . TGTGCCAGCAGTTTTCTGAGGCGGACAGGGGAAACTTCTGGCAATCAGCCCCAGCATTTT CASSFLRRTGETSGNQPQHF
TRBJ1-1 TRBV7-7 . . TGTGCTAGCAGCCCCGACAGATTGAACACTGAAGCTTTCTTT CASSPDRLNTEAFF
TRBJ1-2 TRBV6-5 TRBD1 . TGTGCCAGCAGACGACCGGGACAGGCTGACGGCTACACCTTC CASRRPGQADGYTF
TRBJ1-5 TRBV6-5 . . TGTGCCAGCCGTTCAGTTTTTGCAGGGGATCAGCCCCAGCATTTT CASRSVFAGDQPQHF
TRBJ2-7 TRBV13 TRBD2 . TGTGCCAGCAGCTTAATCCTAGCGGGAATCTACGAGCAGTACTTC CASSLILAGIYEQYF
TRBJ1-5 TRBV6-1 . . TGTGCCAGCAGTGAAGCAATAAAGCTAAATCAGCCCCAGCATTTT CASSEAIKLNQPQHF
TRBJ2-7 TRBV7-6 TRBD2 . TGTGCCAGCAGCTTGACCCTAGGGAGGGTCCACGAGCAGTACTTC CASSLTLGRVHEQYF
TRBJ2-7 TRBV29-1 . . TGCAGCGTTGAAGACGGGAATATACCTGGGGGGTACGAGCAGTACTTC CSVEDGNIPGGYEQYF
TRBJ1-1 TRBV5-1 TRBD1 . TGCGCCAGCAGCTGGACAGGGGGCACTGAAGCTTTCTTT CASSWTGGTEAFF
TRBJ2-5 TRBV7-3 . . TGTGCCAGCAGCTTGGAATCGGATCAGCAGGGAGAGACCCAGTACTTC CASSLESDQQGETQYF
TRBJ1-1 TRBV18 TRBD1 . TGTGCCAGCTCACCCTGGGACAGGGAGACGGGCACTGAAGCTTTCTTT CASSPWDRETGTEAFF
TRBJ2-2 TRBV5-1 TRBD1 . TGCGCCAGCAGCCGCGACAGGGCGAACACCGGGGAGCTGTTTTTT CASSRDRANTGELFF
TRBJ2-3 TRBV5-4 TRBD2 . TGTGCCAGCAGCTCACGGGGACTAGTTGCAGATACGCAGTATTTT CASSSRGLVADTQYF
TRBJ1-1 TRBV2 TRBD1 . TGTGCCAGCAGTGCAGGGGGCATCACTGAAGCTTTCTTT CASSAGGITEAFF
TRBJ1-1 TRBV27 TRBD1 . TGTGCCAGCGCGACAGGGGGCCCCCCTGAAGCTTTCTTT CASATGGPPEAFF
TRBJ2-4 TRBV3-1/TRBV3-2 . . TGTGCCAGCAGCCAAGCGGGCTTCGGGGAGTACTTC CASSQAGFGEYF
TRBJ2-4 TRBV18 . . TGTGCCAGCTCACCTGATGCGGGTGGCATTCAGTACTTC CASSPDAGGIQYF
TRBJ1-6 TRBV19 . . TGTGCCAGCCGGTTCCCTGACGGAGGAGATTCACCCCTCCACTTT CASRFPDGGDSPLHF
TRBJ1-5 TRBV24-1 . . TGTGCCACCTCCGAGGGCAGTAGCAATCAGCCCCAGCATTTT CATSEGSSNQPQHF
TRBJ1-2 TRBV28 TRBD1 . TGTGCCAGCAGTTTAGTTACCTACTCAGGGGGATCTAACTATGGCTACACCTTC CASSLVTYSGGSNYGYTF
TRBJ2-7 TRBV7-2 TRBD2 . TGTGCCAGCAGCTTATCGGCTAGCGGGAGCTACGAGCAGTACTTC CASSLSASGSYEQYF
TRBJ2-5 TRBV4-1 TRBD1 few TGCGCCAGCGCCACCGGGACAGGGAATAAAGAGACCCAGTACTTC CASATGTGNKETQYF
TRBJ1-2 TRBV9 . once TGTGCCAGCAGCGTAGACTCGCGGGACCTAGGATTCTTCTATGGCTACACCTTC CASSVDSRDLGFFYGYTF
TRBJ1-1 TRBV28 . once TGTGCCAGCAGCCTCAGAGACTTAATCGTGAACACTGAAGCTTTCTTT CASSLRDLIVNTEAFF
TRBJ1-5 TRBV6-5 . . TGTGCCAGCGTCCTGATTCAGGGAAGCAATCAGCCCCAGCATTTT CASVLIQGSNQPQHF
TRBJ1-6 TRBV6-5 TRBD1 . TGTGCCAGCAGTTACTCACAGGGGGCCCATAATTCACCCCTCCACTTT CASSYSQGAHNSPLHF
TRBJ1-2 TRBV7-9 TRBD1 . TGTGCCAGCAGCATTAAGACAGGGATCCCTTTTCATGGCTACACCTTC CASSIKTGIPFHGYTF
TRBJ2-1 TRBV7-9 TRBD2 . TGTGCCAGCAGCTTTGGCGGGAGACCCTACAATGAGCAGTTCTTC CASSFGGRPYNEQFF
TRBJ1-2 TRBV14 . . TGTGCCAGCAGCCCATCTTTCTTGGGGCTCCCCTTGGTGCATGGCTACACCTTC CASSPSFLGLPLVHGYTF
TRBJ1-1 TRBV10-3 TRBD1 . TGTGCCATCAGTGGACCGACAGGGGGGAACACTGAAGCTTTCTTT CAISGPTGGNTEAFF
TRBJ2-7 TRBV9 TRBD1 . TGTGCCAGCAGCGCGGGGACCGGGACAGAAGACTACGAGCAGTACTTC CASSAGTGTEDYEQYF
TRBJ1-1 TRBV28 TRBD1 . TGTGCCAGCAGCAACAGGGGGCTAGACACTGAAGCTTTCTTT CASSNRGLDTEAFF
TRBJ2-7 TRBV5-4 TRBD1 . TGTGCCAGCAGCTGGACAGGGGAAGAGCAGTACTTC CASSWTGEEQYF
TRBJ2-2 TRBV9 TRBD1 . TGTGCCGGAGCACAGGGGGCAGACACCGGGGAGCTGTTTTTT CAGAQGADTGELFF
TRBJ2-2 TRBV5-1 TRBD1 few TGCGCCAGCAGCGAACAGGGGGCGAACACCGGGGAGCTGTTTTTT CASSEQGANTGELFF
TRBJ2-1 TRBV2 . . TGTGCCAGCAGTCTCCAAAGCTACTCCTACAATGAGCAGTTCTTC CASSLQSYSYNEQFF
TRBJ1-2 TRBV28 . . TGTGCCAGCAGTTTATCGGTCAGGGTGAGCTATGGCTACACCTTC CASSLSVRVSYGYTF
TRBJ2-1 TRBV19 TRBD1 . TGTGCCAGTAGTCGAGCAGGGGGCTCAAGGCCCTACAATGAGCAGTTCTTC CASSRAGGSRPYNEQFF
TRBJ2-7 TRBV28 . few TGTGCCAGCAGTTTTAGTTTCGGAACCCCCGGCGGCTCCTACGAGCAGTACTTC CASSFSFGTPGGSYEQYF
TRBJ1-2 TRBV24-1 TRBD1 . TGTGCCACCAGTGATTCGGACGACCGCGACAGGGCCCTACGGGGCTACACCTTC CATSDSDDRDRALRGYTF